Sequencing of this T cell receptor (beta chain) was carried out in a study of blood T cell repertoires in COVID-19. In germline, CDR1 is ENHRY, CDR2 SYGVKD. Trimming removed 4 bases at V and 1 base at J, with 19 bases between. CDR3 length equals 17 residues. The method was immunoSEQ multiplex PCR; TCRdb's version includes in-frame clones alone and lacks a portion of them. Of about 270,000 clones listed, about 87% are singletons. The genes are TRBV10-3 and TRBJ1-1; D may be TRBD1 (6 bases). The TCR was taken from a woman aged 25 to 39 with acute COVID-19. Sequenced: PBMCs or T cells enriched from blood (not recorded which). CDR3 in DNA: TGTGCCATCAGTGGTATGACAGGTTTGGGGCCGAACACTGAAGCTTTCTTT. Residues: CAISGMTGLGPNTEAFF.